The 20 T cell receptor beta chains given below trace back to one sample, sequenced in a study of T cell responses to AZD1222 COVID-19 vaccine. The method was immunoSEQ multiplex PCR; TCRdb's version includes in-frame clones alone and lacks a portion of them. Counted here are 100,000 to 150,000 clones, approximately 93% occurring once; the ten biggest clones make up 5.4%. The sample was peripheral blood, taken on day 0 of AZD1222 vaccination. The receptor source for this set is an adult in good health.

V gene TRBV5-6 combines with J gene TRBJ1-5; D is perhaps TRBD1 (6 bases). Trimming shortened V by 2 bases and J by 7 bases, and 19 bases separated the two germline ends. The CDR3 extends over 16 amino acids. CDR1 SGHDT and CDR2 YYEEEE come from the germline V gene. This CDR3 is CASSFRLQGRGQPQHF. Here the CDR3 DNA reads TGTGCCAGCAGCTTTCGCCTACAGGGTCGGGGCCAGCCCCAGCATTTT.

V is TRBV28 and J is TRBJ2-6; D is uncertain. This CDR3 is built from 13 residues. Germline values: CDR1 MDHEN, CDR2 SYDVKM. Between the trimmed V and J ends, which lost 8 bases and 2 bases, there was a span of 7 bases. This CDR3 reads CASWATGANVLTF. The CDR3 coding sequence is TGTGCCAGCTGGGCAACTGGGGCCAACGTCCTGACTTTC. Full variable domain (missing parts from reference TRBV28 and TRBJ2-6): DVKVTQSSRYLVKRTGEKVFLECVQDMDHENMFWYRQDPGLGLRLIYFSYDVKMKEKGDIPEGYSVSREKKERFSLILESASTNQTSMYLCASWATGANVLTFGAGSRLTVL.

The DNA for the CDR3 is TGTGCCAGCAGCTTTCCGGGCTATGGCTACACCTTC. Translation gives CASSFPGYGYTF. This chain joins TRBV11-2 and TRBJ1-2; D gene unclear. Germline V CDR1 and CDR2: SGHAT, FQNNGV. The V end lost 3 bases, the J end lost 4 bases, and 6 bases lay between the germline ends. The CDR3 is made up of 12 amino acids.

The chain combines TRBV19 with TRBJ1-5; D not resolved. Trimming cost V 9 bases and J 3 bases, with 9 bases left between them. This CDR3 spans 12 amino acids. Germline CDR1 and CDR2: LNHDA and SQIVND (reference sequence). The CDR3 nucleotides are TGTGCCAGCGGACGGTCCAATCAGCCCCAGCATTTT. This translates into CASGRSNQPQHF.

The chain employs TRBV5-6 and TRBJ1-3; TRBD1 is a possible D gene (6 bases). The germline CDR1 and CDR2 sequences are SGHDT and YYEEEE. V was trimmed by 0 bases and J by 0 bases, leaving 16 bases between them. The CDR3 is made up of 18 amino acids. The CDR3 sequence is CASSLVGAFGDSGNTIYF. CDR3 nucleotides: TGTGCCAGCAGCTTGGTGGGGGCGTTCGGGGACTCTGGAAACACCATATATTTT. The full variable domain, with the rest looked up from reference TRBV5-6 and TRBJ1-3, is DAGVTQSPTHLIKTRGQQVTLRCSPKSGHDTVSWYQQALGQGPQFIFQYYEEEERQRGNFPDRFSGHQFPNYSSELNVNALLLGDSALYLCASSLVGAFGDSGNTIYFGEGSWLTVV.

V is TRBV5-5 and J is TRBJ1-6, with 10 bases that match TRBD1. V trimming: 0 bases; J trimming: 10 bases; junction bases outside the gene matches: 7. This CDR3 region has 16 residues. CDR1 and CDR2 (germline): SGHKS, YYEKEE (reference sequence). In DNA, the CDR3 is TGTGCCAGCAGCTTGGTGGCCGGGACAGGGGTCTCACCCCTCCACTTT. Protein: CASSLVAGTGVSPLHF.

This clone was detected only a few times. This CDR3 reads CASSHRGDGQYEQYF. The CDR3 DNA reads TGTGCCAGCAGCCATAGGGGGGACGGCCAATACGAGCAGTACTTC. The chain has TRBV7-9 and TRBJ2-7; D could derive from TRBD1 or TRBD2 (6 bases each). The CDR3 contains 15 residues. Trimming pared 5 bases from V and 4 bases from J, leaving 18 bases between. CDR1 SEHNR and CDR2 FQNEAQ come from the germline V gene (reference sequence).

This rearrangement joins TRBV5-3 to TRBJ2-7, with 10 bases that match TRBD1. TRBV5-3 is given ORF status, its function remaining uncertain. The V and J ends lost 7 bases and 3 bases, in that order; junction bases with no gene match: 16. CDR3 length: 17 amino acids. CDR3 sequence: CARPSTPGQGGVYEQYF. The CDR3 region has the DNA TGTGCCAGACCCTCTACACCCGGACAGGGGGGAGTCTACGAGCAGTACTTC.

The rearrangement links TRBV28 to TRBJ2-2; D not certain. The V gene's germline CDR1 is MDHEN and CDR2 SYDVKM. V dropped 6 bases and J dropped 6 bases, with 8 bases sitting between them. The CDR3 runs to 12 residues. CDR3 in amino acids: CASSQLAGELFF. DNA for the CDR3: TGTGCCAGCAGCCAGCTCGCCGGGGAGCTGTTTTTT.

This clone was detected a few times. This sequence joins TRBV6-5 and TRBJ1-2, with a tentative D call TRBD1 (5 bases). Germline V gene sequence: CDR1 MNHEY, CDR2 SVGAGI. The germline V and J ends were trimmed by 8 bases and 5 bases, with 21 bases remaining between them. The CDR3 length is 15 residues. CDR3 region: CASSRLPDTAYGYTF. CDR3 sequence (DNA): TGTGCCAGCTCCCGACTCCCGGACACCGCTTATGGCTACACCTTC.

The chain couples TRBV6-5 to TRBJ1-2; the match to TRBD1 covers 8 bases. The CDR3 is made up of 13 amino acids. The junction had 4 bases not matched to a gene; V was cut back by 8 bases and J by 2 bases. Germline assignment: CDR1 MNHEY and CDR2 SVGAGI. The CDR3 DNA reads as TGTGCCAGCTTACAGGGGGGAAACTATGGCTACACCTTC. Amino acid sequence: CASLQGGNYGYTF.

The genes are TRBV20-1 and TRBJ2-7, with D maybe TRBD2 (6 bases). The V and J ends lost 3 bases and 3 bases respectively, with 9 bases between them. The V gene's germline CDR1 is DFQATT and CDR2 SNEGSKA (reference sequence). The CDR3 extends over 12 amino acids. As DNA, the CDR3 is TGCAGTGCTAGTACGGGAGACTACGAGCAGTACTTC. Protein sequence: CSASTGDYEQYF.

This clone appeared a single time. CDR3 nucleotides: TGTGCCTGGAGGATTCCGGGACAGACGACTGAAGCTTTCTTT. This translates into CAWRIPGQTTEAFF. The J gene is TRBJ1-1, the V gene TRBV30; 7 bases fit TRBD1. The CDR3 is 14 amino acids. Germline CDR1 is GTSNPN and CDR2 is SVGIG (reference sequence). Germline trimming cut 3 bases from V and 5 bases from J; bases unmatched to any gene: 9.

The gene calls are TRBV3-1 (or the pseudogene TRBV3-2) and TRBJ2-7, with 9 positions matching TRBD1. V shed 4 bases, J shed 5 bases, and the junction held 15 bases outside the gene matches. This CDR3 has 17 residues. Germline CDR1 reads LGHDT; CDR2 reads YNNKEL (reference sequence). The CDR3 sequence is CASSLKWGTGSRNEQYF. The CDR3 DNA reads TGTGCCAGCAGCCTAAAGTGGGGGACAGGGAGTAGGAACGAGCAGTACTTC.

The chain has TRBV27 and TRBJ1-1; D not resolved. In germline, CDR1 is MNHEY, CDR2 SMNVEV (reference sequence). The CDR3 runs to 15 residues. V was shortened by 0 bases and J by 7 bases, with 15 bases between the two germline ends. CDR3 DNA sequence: TGTGCCAGCAGTTTATCCGCAGGAAGGTTCGGTGAAGCTTTCTTT. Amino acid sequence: CASSLSAGRFGEAFF.

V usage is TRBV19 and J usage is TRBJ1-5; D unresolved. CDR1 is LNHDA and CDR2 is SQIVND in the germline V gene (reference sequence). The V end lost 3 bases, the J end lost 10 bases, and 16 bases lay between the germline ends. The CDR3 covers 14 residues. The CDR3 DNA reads TGTGCCAGTAGTATCCGCGCAGCTATCACACCCCAGCATTTT. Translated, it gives CASSIRAAITPQHF.

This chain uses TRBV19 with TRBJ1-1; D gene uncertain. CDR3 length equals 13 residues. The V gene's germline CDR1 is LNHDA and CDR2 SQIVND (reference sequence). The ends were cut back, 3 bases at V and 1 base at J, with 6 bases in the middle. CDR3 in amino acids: CASSISENTEAFF. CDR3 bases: TGTGCCAGTAGTATTTCCGAGAACACTGAAGCTTTCTTT.

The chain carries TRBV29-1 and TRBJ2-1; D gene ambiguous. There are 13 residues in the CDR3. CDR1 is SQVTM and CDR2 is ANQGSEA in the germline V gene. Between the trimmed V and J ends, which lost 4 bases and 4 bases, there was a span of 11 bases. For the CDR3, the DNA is TGCAGCGTTGGGAATTGGGATTACAATGAGCAGTTCTTC. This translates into CSVGNWDYNEQFF.

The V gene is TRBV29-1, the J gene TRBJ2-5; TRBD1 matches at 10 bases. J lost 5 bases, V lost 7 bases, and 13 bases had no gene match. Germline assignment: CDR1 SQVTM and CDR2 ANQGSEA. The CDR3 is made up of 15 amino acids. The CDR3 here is CSAQTGTGAGETQYF. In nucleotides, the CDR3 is TGCAGCGCCCAGACCGGGACAGGGGCGGGGGAGACCCAGTACTTC. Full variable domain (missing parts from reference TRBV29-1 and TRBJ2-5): SAVISQKPSRDICQRGTSLTIQCQVDSQVTMMFWYRQQPGQSLTLIATANQGSEATYESGFVIDKFPISRPNLTFSTLTVSNMSPEDSSIYLCSAQTGTGAGETQYFGPGTRLLVL.

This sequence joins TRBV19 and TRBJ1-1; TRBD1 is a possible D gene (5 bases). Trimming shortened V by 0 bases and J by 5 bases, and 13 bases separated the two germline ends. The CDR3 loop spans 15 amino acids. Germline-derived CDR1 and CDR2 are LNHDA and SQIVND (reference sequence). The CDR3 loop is CASSIDFGAGTEAFF. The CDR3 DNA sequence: TGTGCCAGTAGTATAGATTTTGGGGCAGGGACTGAAGCTTTCTTT. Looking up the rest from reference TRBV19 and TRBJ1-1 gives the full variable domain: DGGITQSPKYLFRKEGQNVTLSCEQNLNHDAMYWYRQDPGQGLRLIYYSQIVNDFQKGDIAEGYSVSREKKESFPLTVTSAQKNPTAFYLCASSIDFGAGTEAFFGQGTRLTVV.